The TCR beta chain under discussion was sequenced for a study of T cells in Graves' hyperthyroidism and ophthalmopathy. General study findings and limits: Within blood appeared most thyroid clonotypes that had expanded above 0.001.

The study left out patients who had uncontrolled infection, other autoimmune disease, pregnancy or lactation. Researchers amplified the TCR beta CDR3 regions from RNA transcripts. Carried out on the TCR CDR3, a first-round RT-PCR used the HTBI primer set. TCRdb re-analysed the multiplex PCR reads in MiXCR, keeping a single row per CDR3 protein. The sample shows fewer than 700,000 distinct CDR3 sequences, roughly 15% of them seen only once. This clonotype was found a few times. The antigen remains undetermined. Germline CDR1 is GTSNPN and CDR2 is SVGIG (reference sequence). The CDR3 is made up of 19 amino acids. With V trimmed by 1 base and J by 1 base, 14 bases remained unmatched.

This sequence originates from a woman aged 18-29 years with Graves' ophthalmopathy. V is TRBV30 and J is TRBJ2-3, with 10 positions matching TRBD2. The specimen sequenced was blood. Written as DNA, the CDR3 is TGTGCCTGGAGTGGCATCCTCCAGCGGGAGGGCCCTGGCACAGATACGCAGTATTTT. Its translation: CAWSGILQREGPGTDTQYF.